This note documents a single T cell receptor (beta chain) sequence. The protocol was immunoSEQ multiplex PCR, while the TCRdb copy is restricted to in-frame clones and leaves out a portion. The sample consists of roughly 30,000 clones, around nine tenths of them appearing once. Between the trimmed V and J ends, which lost 3 bases and 4 bases, there was a span of 6 bases. Germline V gene data show CDR1 as MDHEN and CDR2 as SYDVKM. CDR3 size: 12 residues. The source of the sample is a study of blood T cell repertoires in COVID-19. Study context: The analysed material was cDNA or gDNA that came from T cells, B-cell-depleted T cells, or PBMCs.

This TCR derives from a man in his 70s with acute or convalescent COVID-19. Sample: peripheral blood. J is TRBJ1-2 and V is TRBV28; D is unclear. For the CDR3, the DNA is TGTGCCAGCAGTTTCAACGGCTATGGCTACACCTTC. It yields the protein CASSFNGYGYTF.